The T cell receptor beta chain under discussion was sequenced for a study of blood T cell repertoires in COVID-19. Study-wide background: From the United States, Italy and Spain came samples of acute and convalescent COVID-19. From T cells, B-cell-depleted T cells, or PBMCs came the material, which was cDNA or gDNA.

CDR3 length equals 17 residues. V shed 3 bases and J 3 bases; nucleotides not matched to a gene: 11. Germline V CDR1 and CDR2: SGHRS, YFSETQ. Original handling: Reference gene primer amplification gave estimated nucleated cell counts. Using immunoSEQ multiplex PCR, the repertoire was profiled, and TCRdb retains in-frame clones only, with some absent. The V and J calls and the clone size are those of that table, but D and trimming were determined from the DNA. This table holds approximately 220,000 clones, approximately 81% found once. The chain links TRBV5-1 to TRBJ2-3; 9 bases match TRBD2. This sequence was found in a woman of 80 years or more with acute or convalescent COVID-19. The specimen sequenced was peripheral blood. The CDR3, as DNA: TGCGCCAGCAGCTCCCTAATTAGCGGGAGAGGGACAGATACGCAGTATTTT. As protein: CASSSLISGRGTDTQYF.